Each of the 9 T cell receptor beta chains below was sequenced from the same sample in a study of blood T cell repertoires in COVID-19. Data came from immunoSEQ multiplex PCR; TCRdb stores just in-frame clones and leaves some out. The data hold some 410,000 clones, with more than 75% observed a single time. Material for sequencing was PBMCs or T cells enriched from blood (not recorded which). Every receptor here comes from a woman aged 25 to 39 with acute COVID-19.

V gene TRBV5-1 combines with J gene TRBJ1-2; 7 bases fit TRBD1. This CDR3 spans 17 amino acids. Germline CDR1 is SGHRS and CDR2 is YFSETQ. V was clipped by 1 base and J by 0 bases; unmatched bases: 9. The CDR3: CASSLYAAGGSNYGYTF. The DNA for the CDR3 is TGCGCCAGCAGCTTGTATGCGGCAGGGGGTTCTAACTATGGCTACACCTTC. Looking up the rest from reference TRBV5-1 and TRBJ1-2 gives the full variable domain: KAGVTQTPRYLIKTRGQQVTLSCSPISGHRSVSWYQQTPGQGLQFLFEYFSETQRNKGNFPGRFSGRQFSNSRSEMNVSTLELGDSALYLCASSLYAAGGSNYGYTFGSGTRLTVV.

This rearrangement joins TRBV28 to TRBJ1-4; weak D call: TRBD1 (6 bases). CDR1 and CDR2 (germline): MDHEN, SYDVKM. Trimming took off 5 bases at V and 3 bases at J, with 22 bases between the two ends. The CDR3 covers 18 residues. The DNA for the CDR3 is TGTGCCAGCAGTCATGGGGGCCTAGTGTCCTGGTCTAATGAAAAACTGTTTTTT. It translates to CASSHGGLVSWSNEKLFF.

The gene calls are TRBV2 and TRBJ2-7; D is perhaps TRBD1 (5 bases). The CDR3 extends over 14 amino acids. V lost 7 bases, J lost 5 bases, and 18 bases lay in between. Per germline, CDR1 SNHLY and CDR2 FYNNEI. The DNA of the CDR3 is TGTGCCAGCACCGCTCGGCAGGGTGAGAACGAGCAGTACTTC. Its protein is CASTARQGENEQYF.

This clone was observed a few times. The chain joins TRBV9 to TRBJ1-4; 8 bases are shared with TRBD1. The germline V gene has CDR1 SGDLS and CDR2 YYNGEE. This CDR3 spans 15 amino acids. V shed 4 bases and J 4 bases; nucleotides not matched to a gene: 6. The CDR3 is CASSTQTGVNEKLFF. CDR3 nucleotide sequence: TGTGCCAGCAGCACCCAGACAGGGGTTAATGAAAAACTGTTTTTT. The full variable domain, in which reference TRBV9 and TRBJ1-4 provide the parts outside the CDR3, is DSGVTQTPKHLITATGQRVTLRCSPRSGDLSVYWYQQSLDQGLQFLIQYYNGEERAKGNILERFSAQQFPDLHSELNLSSLELGDSALYFCASSTQTGVNEKLFFGSGTQLSVL.

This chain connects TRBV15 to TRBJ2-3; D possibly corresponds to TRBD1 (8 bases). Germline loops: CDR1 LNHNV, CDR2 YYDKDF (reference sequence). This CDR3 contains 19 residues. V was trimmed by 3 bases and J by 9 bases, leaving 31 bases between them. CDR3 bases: TGTGCCACCAGCAGGAACCTTCGACAGGACGGGGGGACAGGTGGGACGCAGTATTTT. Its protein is CATSRNLRQDGGTGGTQYF.

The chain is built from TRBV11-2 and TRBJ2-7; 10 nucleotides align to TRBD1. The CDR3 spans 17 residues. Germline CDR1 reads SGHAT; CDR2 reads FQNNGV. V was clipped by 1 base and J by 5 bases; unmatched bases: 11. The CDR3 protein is CASSLGRTGGFPHEQYF. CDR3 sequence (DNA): TGTGCCAGCAGCTTAGGTAGGACAGGGGGTTTTCCCCACGAGCAGTACTTC.

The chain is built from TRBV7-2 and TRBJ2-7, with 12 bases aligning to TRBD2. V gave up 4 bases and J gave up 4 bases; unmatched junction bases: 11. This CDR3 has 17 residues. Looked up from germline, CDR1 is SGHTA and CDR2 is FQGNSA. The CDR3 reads CASSSGLAGRYQYEQYF. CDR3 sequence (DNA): TGTGCCAGCAGCTCCGGACTAGCGGGGCGATACCAATACGAGCAGTACTTC.

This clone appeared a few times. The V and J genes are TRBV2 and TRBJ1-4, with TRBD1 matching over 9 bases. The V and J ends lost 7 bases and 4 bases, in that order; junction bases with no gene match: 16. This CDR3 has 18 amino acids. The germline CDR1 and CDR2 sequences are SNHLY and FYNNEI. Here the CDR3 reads CASTRTGVSLGFNEKLFF. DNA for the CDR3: TGTGCCAGCACCCGGACAGGGGTATCCCTTGGCTTTAATGAAAAACTGTTTTTT.

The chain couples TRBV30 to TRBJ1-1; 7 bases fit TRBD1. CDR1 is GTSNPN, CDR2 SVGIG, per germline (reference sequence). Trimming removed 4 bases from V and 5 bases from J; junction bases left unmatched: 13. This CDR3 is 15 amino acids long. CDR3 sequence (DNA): TGTGCCTGGATTCAACCGCAGGGGGTATGGACTGAAGCTTTCTTT. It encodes CAWIQPQGVWTEAFF. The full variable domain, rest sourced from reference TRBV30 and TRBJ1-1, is SQTIHQWPATLVQPVGSPLSLECTVEGTSNPNLYWYRQAAGRGLQLLFYSVGIGQISSEVPQNLSASRPQDRQFILSSKKLLLSDSGFYLCAWIQPQGVWTEAFFGQGTRLTVV.